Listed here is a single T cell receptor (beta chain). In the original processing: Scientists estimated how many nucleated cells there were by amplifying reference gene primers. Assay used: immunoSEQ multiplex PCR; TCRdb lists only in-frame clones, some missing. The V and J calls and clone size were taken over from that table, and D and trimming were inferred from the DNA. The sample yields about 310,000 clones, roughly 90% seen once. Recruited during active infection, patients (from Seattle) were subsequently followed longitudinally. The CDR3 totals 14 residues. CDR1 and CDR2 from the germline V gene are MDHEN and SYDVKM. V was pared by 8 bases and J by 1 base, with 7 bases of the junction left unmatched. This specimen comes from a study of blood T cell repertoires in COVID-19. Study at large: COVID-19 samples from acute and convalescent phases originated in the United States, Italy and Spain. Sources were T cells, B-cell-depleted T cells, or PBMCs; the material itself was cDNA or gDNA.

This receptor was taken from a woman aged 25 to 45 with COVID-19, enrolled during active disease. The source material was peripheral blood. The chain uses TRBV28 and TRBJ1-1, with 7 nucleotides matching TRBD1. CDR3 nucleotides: TGTGCCAGCGGCCAGACAGGGTCGAACACTGAAGCTTTCTTT. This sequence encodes CASGQTGSNTEAFF.